One TCR beta chain is described in this entry. The entry originates in a study of blood T cell repertoires in COVID-19. Looking at the study overall: The United States, Italy and Spain provided the acute and convalescent COVID-19 samples. PBMCs, B-cell-depleted T cells, or T cells provided the cDNA or gDNA that made up the material.

Seattle participants joined during active infection and were tracked over time. The CDR3 sequence is 16 residues long. Germline V lookup: CDR1 LGHNA, CDR2 YNFKEQ. Trimming left V 0 bases short and J 3 bases short, with 11 bases between. The table came from immunoSEQ multiplex PCR; TCRdb's copy has only in-frame clones and leaves some out. The table has 250,000 to 350,000 clones, roughly 84% seen once. This TCR was sampled from a human donor with COVID-19, enrolled during active disease. The donor label of this sample is uncertain. The gene calls are TRBV4-2 and TRBJ2-2; tentative D call: TRBD2 (7 bases). Sequencing was carried out using peripheral blood. CDR3 DNA sequence: TGTGCCAGCAGCCAAGAGGCGGGGGCCTACACCGGGGAGCTGTTTTTT. Protein product: CASSQEAGAYTGELFF.